Within the sample, the clone carrying this T cell receptor beta chain is medium-sized. The sample originates from a study of T cells after posttransplantation cyclophosphamide. CDR1 WSHSY and CDR2 SAAADI come from the germline V gene. V lost 6 bases, J lost 5 bases, and 5 bases stayed unmatched. The CDR3 runs 13 residues. Busulfan-fludarabine conditioning, marrow transplant, and cyclophosphamide on days +3 and +4 were administered. The assay was immunoSEQ multiplex PCR, and TCRdb's table has in-frame clones only and misses some. This table has 10,000 to 13,000 clones, roughly nine tenths appearing once.

This receptor was obtained from a male patient in his thirties who received an allogeneic stem cell transplant from a related donor, was CMV-positive, and had acute GVHD only. The T cells may come from the graft donor. The material sequenced was CD4+ T cells sorted from PBMCs, taken after allogeneic stem cell transplant with posttransplant cyclophosphamide. J is TRBJ2-5 and V is TRBV10-2; 8 bases are shared with TRBD2. The chain's CDR3 is CASSGGARETQYF. CDR3 in DNA: TGCGCCAGCAGCGGGGGGGCAAGGGAGACCCAGTACTTC.